These 24 T cell receptor beta chains were sequenced from one sample in a study of beta chain features in type 1 diabetes. Sequenced material consisted of expressed TCRB transcripts (all of the isolated RNA was reverse transcribed). The protocol was immunoSEQ multiplex PCR, while the TCRdb copy is restricted to in-frame clones and leaves out a portion. The table records roughly 240,000 clones, 14% of them present only once. Sequencing input: naive CD4+ T cells from blood. These receptors came from a woman aged 40 to 55 in good health.

This chain links TRBV12-5 with TRBJ1-6; TRBD1 matches at 7 bases. The junction had 6 bases not matched to a gene; V was cut back by 5 bases and J by 5 bases. Germline-derived CDR1 and CDR2 are LGHNT and FRNRAP. The CDR3 covers 15 residues. CDR3 bases: TGTGCTAGTGGTACCGGGACAGCCAATAATTCACCCCTCCACTTT. This translates into CASGTGTANNSPLHF.

This clone was counted a few times. The chain links TRBV11-2 to TRBJ2-7; D gene unclear. The CDR3 loop spans 14 amino acids. Germline CDR1 reads SGHAT; CDR2 reads FQNNGV. V lost 1 base and J lost 3, with 10 bases in between. The DNA of the CDR3 is TGTGCCAGCAGCTTAGTGTCCTCCTTCTACGAGCAGTACTTC. Its translation is CASSLVSSFYEQYF.

As for this clone: At the DNA level, this CDR3 is encoded by other sequences in the same sample as well. The chain employs TRBV18 and TRBJ1-1, with a possible D match to TRBD1 (6 bases). The CDR3 consists of 14 residues. The germline CDR1 and CDR2 sequences are KGHSH and LQKENI. The V end was cut by 3 bases, the J end by 1 base, with 9 bases between. The CDR3 region has the DNA TGTGCCAGCTCACCCCCGACAGGGAACACTGAAGCTTTCTTT. Amino acids: CASSPPTGNTEAFF.

The gene calls are TRBV27 and TRBJ2-7; 9 bases map to TRBD2. The trim removed 8 bases at V and 3 bases at J, leaving 14 bases unmatched. Germline V CDR1 and CDR2: MNHEY, SMNVEV (reference sequence). The CDR3 totals 16 residues. CDR3: CASHKRSGGSVYEQYF. The DNA for the CDR3 is TGTGCCAGCCACAAGCGGAGCGGGGGGTCAGTCTACGAGCAGTACTTC.

The V and J genes are TRBV4-1 and TRBJ1-6, with 8 positions matching TRBD1. Germline CDR1 MGHRA, CDR2 YSYEKL. V lost 4 bases and J lost 7; bases outside the gene matches: 12. The CDR3 spans 17 residues. The CDR3 sequence is CASSRETGAEGNSPLHF. CDR3 nucleotide sequence: TGCGCCAGCAGCCGAGAGACAGGGGCGGAAGGAAATTCACCCCTCCACTTT.

Only a few counts were recorded for this clone. The chain links TRBV2 to TRBJ1-4; D unclear. The CDR3 has 14 residues. CDR1 is SNHLY and CDR2 is FYNNEI in the germline V gene. V was trimmed by 2 bases and J by 4 bases, leaving 8 bases between them. CDR3 sequence: CASSENQYNEKLFF. In DNA form, the CDR3 reads TGTGCCAGCAGTGAAAACCAGTATAATGAAAAACTGTTTTTT. The variable domain in full, with the rest retrieved from reference TRBV2 and TRBJ1-4, is EPEVTQTPSHQVTQMGQEVILRCVPISNHLYFYWYRQILGQKVEFLVSFYNNEISEKSEIFDDQFSVERPDGSNFTLKIRSTKLEDSAMYFCASSENQYNEKLFFGSGTQLSVL.

V and J are TRBV4-1 and TRBJ1-6, with 7 bases lining up with TRBD1. V shed 8 bases, J shed 4 bases, and the junction held 20 bases outside the gene matches. Germline V lookup: CDR1 MGHRA, CDR2 YSYEKL. The CDR3 is made up of 19 amino acids. CDR3: CASREIVGTDRRYNSPLHF. Written as DNA, the CDR3 is TGCGCCAGCCGTGAAATCGTGGGGACAGACCGGCGGTATAATTCACCCCTCCACTTT.

This clone has more than one count but fewer than ten. The rearrangement uses TRBV2 and TRBJ2-3; 11 bases are a match to TRBD2. CDR1 SNHLY and CDR2 FYNNEI come from the germline V gene. Trimming took 8 bases from V and 8 from J; bases not matched to a gene: 3. CDR3 length: 12 residues. The CDR3 loop is CASRLAGSTQYF. In nucleotides, the CDR3 is TGTGCCAGCCGACTAGCGGGGTCTACGCAGTATTTT. The full variable domain, rest sourced from reference TRBV2 and TRBJ2-3, is EPEVTQTPSHQVTQMGQEVILRCVPISNHLYFYWYRQILGQKVEFLVSFYNNEISEKSEIFDDQFSVERPDGSNFTLKIRSTKLEDSAMYFCASRLAGSTQYFGPGTRLTVL.

The rearrangement joins TRBV5-1 to TRBJ2-7; TRBD2 matches 9 bases. Germline trimming cut 4 bases from V and 0 bases from J; bases unmatched to any gene: 11. The germline CDR1 and CDR2 sequences are SGHRS and YFSETQ. This CDR3 comprises 17 residues. The CDR3 here is CASSRSRSGGSSYEQYF. The CDR3 DNA reads as TGCGCCAGCAGCCGCTCACGAAGCGGGGGGAGCTCCTACGAGCAGTACTTC.

The chain joins TRBV27 to TRBJ1-2; D is perhaps TRBD1 (5 bases). Germline assignment: CDR1 MNHEY and CDR2 SMNVEV (reference sequence). V lost 1 base, J lost 2 bases, and 8 bases lay in between. The CDR3 totals 14 residues. The CDR3: CASSLLGPNYGYTF. CDR3 DNA sequence: TGTGCCAGCAGTTTATTGGGGCCCAACTATGGCTACACCTTC.

This chain uses TRBV6-5 with TRBJ2-3; D may be TRBD2 (5 bases). Germline V gene data show CDR1 as MNHEY and CDR2 as SVGAGI. This CDR3 has 12 amino acids. The V end was cut by 8 bases, the J end by 2 bases, with 8 bases between. The CDR3 loop reads CASRRNTDTQYF. The CDR3 nucleotides read TGTGCCAGCCGGAGGAACACAGATACGCAGTATTTT.

This clone was detected a few times. The chain employs TRBV21-1 and TRBJ2-3; no DNA check was done on the table's D call, TRBD2. TRBV21-1 is marked as a pseudogene. There are 16 residues in the CDR3. For the CDR3, the DNA is TGTGCCAGCAGCACCGGACTAGCGGGAGACACAGATACGCAGTATTTT. Amino acid sequence: CASSTGLAGDTDTQYF.

The V and J genes are TRBV2 and TRBJ2-7; 8 bases map to TRBD2. V dropped 6 bases and J dropped 3; count of bases not matched to a gene: 4. Germline loops: CDR1 SNHLY, CDR2 FYNNEI. This CDR3 has 13 amino acids. The CDR3: CASSREGSYEQYF. In DNA, the CDR3 is TGTGCCAGCAGCCGGGAGGGCAGCTACGAGCAGTACTTC.

There are a few counts of this clone. The chain links TRBV7-9 to TRBJ1-1; a weak D match, TRBD1 (5 bases). The CDR3 has 19 residues. The ends were cut back, 5 bases at V and 0 bases at J, with 25 bases in the middle. Germline lookup yields CDR1 SEHNR and CDR2 FQNEAQ (reference sequence). In DNA, the CDR3 is TGTGCCAGCAGCCGTCCAGCCCCTCGAGCAGGGTACATGAACACTGAAGCTTTCTTT. Translated: CASSRPAPRAGYMNTEAFF.

The V call is TRBV19, the J call TRBJ2-7; tentative D call: TRBD1 (5 bases). This CDR3 is built from 14 residues. V was shortened by 1 base and J by 4 bases, with 11 bases between the two germline ends. Germline V gives CDR1 LNHDA, CDR2 SQIVND (reference sequence). The CDR3 protein is CASSIASGLYEQYF. The CDR3 DNA reads TGTGCCAGTAGTATAGCTTCAGGGTTGTACGAGCAGTACTTC.

The chain links TRBV6-1 to TRBJ2-7; D is possibly TRBD1 (6 bases). CDR1 and CDR2 (germline): MNHNS, SASEGT. Between the trimmed V and J ends, which lost 2 bases and 7 bases, there was a span of 15 bases. The CDR3 contains 14 residues. The CDR3 DNA reads TGTGCCAGCAGTGAATGGGGCAGGGGAGTTGAGCAGTACTTC. Translated, it gives CASSEWGRGVEQYF.

This clone was detected only a few times. The chain joins TRBV5-6 to TRBJ1-5; 7 positions agree with TRBD1. CDR1 and CDR2 (germline): SGHDT, YYEEEE. The trim removed 4 bases at V and 4 bases at J, leaving 2 bases unmatched. The CDR3 spans 13 residues. Here the CDR3 reads CASSVTGNQPQHF. In DNA form, the CDR3 reads TGTGCCAGCAGCGTGACAGGGAATCAGCCCCAGCATTTT.

With respect to this clone: The sample contains more than one DNA sequence encoding this CDR3. The chain combines TRBV9 with TRBJ2-7; D might be TRBD1 (6 bases). The CDR3 consists of 13 residues. V was cut by 1 base and J by 6 bases, with 11 bases left in between. Germline V lookup: CDR1 SGDLS, CDR2 YYNGEE. The CDR3 loop is CASSVTGMGEQYF. DNA for the CDR3: TGTGCCAGCAGCGTAACAGGGATGGGCGAGCAGTACTTC.

This clone occurred a few times. The chain combines TRBV27 with TRBJ1-2; tentative D call: TRBD1 (5 bases). Per the germline V gene, CDR1 is MNHEY and CDR2 is SMNVEV (reference sequence). Trimming left V 3 bases short and J 1 base short, with 15 bases between. CDR3 length: 16 residues. The CDR3 DNA reads TGTGCCAGCAGTTTTTCTGGGGCCGCATTTAACTATGGCTACACCTTC. Encoded protein: CASSFSGAAFNYGYTF.

The DNA of the CDR3 is TGTGCCAGCAGCTTAGCGCAGGGACACCTGAACACTGAAGCTTTCTTT. It yields the protein CASSLAQGHLNTEAFF. V usage is TRBV7-6 and J usage is TRBJ1-1, with D possibly being TRBD1 (6 bases). Germline V gives CDR1 SGHVS, CDR2 FNYEAQ. The V and J ends lost 0 bases and 0 bases respectively, with 11 bases between them. CDR3 length: 16 residues.

The CDR3 bases are TGTGCCAGCAGTCCACGACTAGCGGCATGGATCACAGATACGCAGTATTTT. Residues: CASSPRLAAWITDTQYF. The chain is built from TRBV27 and TRBJ2-3, with TRBD2 matching 9 bases. Germline values: CDR1 MNHEY, CDR2 SMNVEV (reference sequence). V lost 5 bases and J lost 2; bases outside the gene matches: 11. The CDR3 sequence is 17 residues long.

The V and J genes are TRBV27 and TRBJ2-2; weak D call: TRBD1 (5 bases). With 5 bases removed from V and 3 bases from J, the gap between germline ends came to 16 bases. The germline V gene encodes CDR1 MNHEY and CDR2 SMNVEV (reference sequence). The CDR3 length is 16 residues. This CDR3 is CASSQDKGRYTGELFF. The CDR3 DNA reads TGTGCCAGCAGTCAAGACAAGGGGCGATACACCGGGGAGCTGTTTTTT.

The rearrangement uses TRBV19 and TRBJ1-2; TRBD1 might be the D (5 bases). The CDR3 is 17 residues long. Trimming shortened V by 1 base and J by 0 bases, and 15 bases separated the two germline ends. Germline CDR1 reads LNHDA; CDR2 reads SQIVND (reference sequence). The chain's CDR3 is CASSIAPGSPTNYGYTF. CDR3 nucleotides: TGTGCCAGTAGTATAGCTCCAGGGTCGCCTACTAACTATGGCTACACCTTC.

This clone was seen a handful of times. This chain links TRBV9 with TRBJ2-1; TRBD2 matches 7 bases. The CDR3 consists of 18 residues. With V trimmed by 0 bases and J by 0 bases, 9 bases remained unmatched. Germline CDR1 reads SGDLS; CDR2 reads YYNGEE. The CDR3 nucleotides are TGTGCCAGCAGCGTAGAAGGAGCGGGGTCGAACTCCTACAATGAGCAGTTCTTC. Translated: CASSVEGAGSNSYNEQFF.